This T cell receptor (beta chain) is drawn from a study of cytomegalovirus exposure and HLA in healthy donors. Findings and caveats of the study: First-cohort TCR clusters tended to co-occur in the 90 to 150 validation repertoires, a later analysis found.

Germline CDR1 is MNHEY and CDR2 is SMNVEV (reference sequence). The CDR3 covers 13 residues. With 7 bases removed from V and 5 bases from J, the gap between germline ends came to 14 bases. With regard to this clone: Its antigen is unidentified.

Profiled with immunoSEQ multiplex PCR; TCRdb holds only in-frame clones, not every one. The sample gives 60,000 to 90,000 clones, around 85% of which show up once; 2.5% to 3.5% is in the top ten. This chain uses TRBV27 with TRBJ1-1; the D is unclear. The sequence was collected from a man under 40 in good health and CMV-seronegative. Input material: PBMCs. The CDR3 DNA sequence: TGTGCCAGCACCGGCGGGGTTTGGACTGAAGCTTTCTTT. This translates into CASTGGVWTEAFF.